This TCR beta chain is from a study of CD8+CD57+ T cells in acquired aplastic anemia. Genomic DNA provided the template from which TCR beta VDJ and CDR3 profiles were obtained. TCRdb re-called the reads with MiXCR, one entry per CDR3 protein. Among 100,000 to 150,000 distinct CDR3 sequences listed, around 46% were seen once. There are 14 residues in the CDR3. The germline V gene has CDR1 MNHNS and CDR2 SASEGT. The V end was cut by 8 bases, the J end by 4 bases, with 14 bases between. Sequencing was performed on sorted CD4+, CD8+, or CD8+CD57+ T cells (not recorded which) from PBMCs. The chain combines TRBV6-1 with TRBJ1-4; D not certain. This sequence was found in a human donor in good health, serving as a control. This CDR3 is CASQEDRLNEKLFF. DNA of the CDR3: TGTGCCAGCCAAGAGGACCGCCTTAATGAAAAACTGTTTTTT.